The rows below give T cell receptor beta chains drawn from one sample of a study of shared clonotypes between healthy human individuals. Data came from immunoSEQ multiplex PCR; TCRdb stores just in-frame clones and leaves some out. The sample has about 1.1 million clones; around three quarters are singletons. The material sequenced was memory CD4+ T cells from PBMCs. The receptor set was obtained from a man aged 18-30 years in good health. Some clones in this sample may be carry-over from other donors' samples. Both conserved end residues are part of each CDR3.

v_gene,CDR3aa
TRBV11-1,CASSLSGSGETQYF
TRBV5-1,CASSTGGPSQETQYF
TRBV2,CASSALEDGYTF
TRBV4-1,CASSRSGVQGYEQYF
TRBV18,CASSPYAGVNTGELFF
TRBV7-2,CASSSGPTGKYF
TRBV7-3,CASSLGLPTGELFF
TRBV2,CASRQGIEQYF
TRBV7-3,CASSLLSVANTEAFF
TRBV20-1,CSAIGLNEQFF
TRBV6-5,CASSRDGGAELKFF